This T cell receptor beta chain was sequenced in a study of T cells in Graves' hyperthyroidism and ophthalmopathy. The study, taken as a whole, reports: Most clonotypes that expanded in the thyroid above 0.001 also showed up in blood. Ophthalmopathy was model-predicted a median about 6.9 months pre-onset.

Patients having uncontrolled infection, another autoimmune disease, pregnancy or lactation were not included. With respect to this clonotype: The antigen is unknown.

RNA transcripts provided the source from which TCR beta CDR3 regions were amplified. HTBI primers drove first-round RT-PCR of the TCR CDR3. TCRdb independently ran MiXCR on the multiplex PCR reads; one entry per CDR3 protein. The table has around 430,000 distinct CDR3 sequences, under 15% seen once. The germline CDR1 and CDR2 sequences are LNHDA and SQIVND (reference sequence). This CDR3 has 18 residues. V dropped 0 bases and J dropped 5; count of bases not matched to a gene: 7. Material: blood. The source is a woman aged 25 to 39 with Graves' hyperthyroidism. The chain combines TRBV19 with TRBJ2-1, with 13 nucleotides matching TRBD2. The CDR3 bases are TGTGCCAGTAGTATAGAAGGACTAGCGGGAGTCGTGAACAATGAGCAGTTCTTC. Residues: CASSIEGLAGVVNNEQFF.